The present T cell receptor (beta chain) was sequenced within a study of blood T cell repertoires in COVID-19. At the level of the study: Samples came from the United States, Italy and Spain, spanning acute and convalescent COVID-19. T cells, B-cell-depleted T cells, or PBMCs provided the cDNA or gDNA that served as material.

Authors' methods: Researchers report that nucleated cell counts were estimated from reference gene primer amplification. The protocol was immunoSEQ multiplex PCR, while the TCRdb copy is restricted to in-frame clones and leaves out a portion. From that table come the V and J calls and clone size; the DNA was used to work out D and trimming. The sample includes roughly 70,000 clones, nearly 90% of them seen just once. V lost 1 base to trimming and J lost 4 bases, with 7 bases between them. The germline V gene has CDR1 LNHNV and CDR2 YYDKDF (reference sequence). The CDR3 loop spans 14 amino acids. The specimen sequenced was peripheral blood. The clonotype originates from a man between 65 and 79 years old with active or convalescent COVID-19. The chain joins TRBV15 to TRBJ2-2; D is uncertain. The DNA of the CDR3 is TGTGCCACCAGCAGAGGTACGAGCACCGGGGAGCTGTTTTTT. This sequence encodes CATSRGTSTGELFF.